A selection of T cell receptor beta chains follows, all from one sample in a study of blood T cell repertoires in COVID-19. Repertoires were generated with immunoSEQ multiplex PCR, while TCRdb's copy carries only in-frame clones and drops some. The data show about 150,000 clones, roughly 88% seen once. Material: peripheral blood. These TCRs come from a woman in her forties or fifties in a cohort sampled during active or convalescent COVID-19. Each CDR3 is given with its conserved first and last residue. Each record gives: V gene, clone size, J gene, D gene, CDR3 DNA, CDR3 protein. The D gene is left open where the match is weak. Rows give clone size only sometimes, using once, few, many, or a class for an expanded clone.

v_gene: TRBV10-3
abundance: few
j_gene: TRBJ1-2
d_gene: NA
CDR3nt: TGTGCCATCAGTGAGACAGGTTTGGGTCTCAACTATGGCTACACCTTC
CDR3aa: CAISETGLGLNYGYTF

v_gene: TRBV19
abundance: few
j_gene: TRBJ1-5
d_gene: NA
CDR3nt: TGTGCCAGTAGTGGGGGCGTCGGTTATAGCAATCAGCCCCAGCATTTT
CDR3aa: CASSGGVGYSNQPQHF

v_gene: TRBV19
abundance: NA
j_gene: TRBJ2-7
d_gene: TRBD2
CDR3nt: TGTGCCAGTAGTACCGCAGGACTAGCGGGGCTAGACTACGAGCAGTACTTC
CDR3aa: CASSTAGLAGLDYEQYF

v_gene: TRBV2
abundance: NA
j_gene: TRBJ1-1
d_gene: NA
CDR3nt: TGTGCCAGCAGCAGAACCGGGACTAGCGCTGAAGCTTTCTTT
CDR3aa: CASSRTGTSAEAFF

v_gene: TRBV7-2
abundance: NA
j_gene: TRBJ1-2
d_gene: TRBD1
CDR3nt: TGTGCCAGCAGCTTAGAGCGGACAGGGGGGGACTATGGCTACACCTTC
CDR3aa: CASSLERTGGDYGYTF

v_gene: TRBV4-1
abundance: NA
j_gene: TRBJ2-3
d_gene: NA
CDR3nt: TGCGCCAGCAGCCAACCAGGGACAGATACGCAGTATTTT
CDR3aa: CASSQPGTDTQYF

v_gene: TRBV27
abundance: NA
j_gene: TRBJ1-5
d_gene: TRBD1
CDR3nt: TGTGCCAGCATAGGGGGACAGGGCAATCAGCCCCAGCATTTT
CDR3aa: CASIGGQGNQPQHF

v_gene: TRBV4-1
abundance: NA
j_gene: TRBJ1-1
d_gene: TRBD1
CDR3nt: TGCGCCAGCAGCAGGGGACAGCAATTGAACATTGAAGCTTTCTTT
CDR3aa: CASSRGQQLNIEAFF

v_gene: TRBV5-4
abundance: NA
j_gene: TRBJ1-2
d_gene: NA
CDR3nt: TGTGCCAGCAGCCAACCTCCTGGACTGGCCCACACCTTC
CDR3aa: CASSQPPGLAHTF

v_gene: TRBV20-1
abundance: NA
j_gene: TRBJ1-4
d_gene: NA
CDR3nt: TGCAGTGCTAGTAACTCCGGCGGAAAACTGTTTTTT
CDR3aa: CSASNSGGKLFF

v_gene: TRBV5-1
abundance: NA
j_gene: TRBJ1-3
d_gene: TRBD1
CDR3nt: TGCGCCAGCAGCTTGGAGGGGGCCAGGTCTGGAAACACCATATATTTT
CDR3aa: CASSLEGARSGNTIYF

v_gene: TRBV7-2
abundance: NA
j_gene: TRBJ2-1
d_gene: TRBD2
CDR3nt: TGTGCCAGCAGCTTGGGACTAGTTCGGCAGTTCTTC
CDR3aa: CASSLGLVRQFF

v_gene: TRBV7-2
abundance: once
j_gene: TRBJ2-7
d_gene: NA
CDR3nt: TGTGCCAGCATCTCTGTGGAGGGGGCATACGAGCAGTACTTC
CDR3aa: CASISVEGAYEQYF

v_gene: TRBV6-5
abundance: NA
j_gene: TRBJ2-5
d_gene: TRBD2
CDR3nt: TGTGCCAGCAGACTAGCGGGGGGGCCTCTGGAGACCCAGTACTTC
CDR3aa: CASRLAGGPLETQYF

v_gene: TRBV7-2
abundance: NA
j_gene: TRBJ1-1
d_gene: NA
CDR3nt: TGTGCCAGCAGCTTGGGGGGGGGACTGATCACTGAAGCTTTCTTT
CDR3aa: CASSLGGGLITEAFF

v_gene: TRBV19
abundance: once
j_gene: TRBJ1-1
d_gene: TRBD1
CDR3nt: TGTGCCAGTAGTATAAACAGGGGGGATGCTTTCTTT
CDR3aa: CASSINRGDAFF

v_gene: TRBV6-1
abundance: NA
j_gene: TRBJ1-2
d_gene: NA
CDR3nt: TGTGCCAGCAGTGAAGGCGGGTATGGCTACACCTTC
CDR3aa: CASSEGGYGYTF

v_gene: TRBV3-1/TRBV3-2
abundance: NA
j_gene: TRBJ1-2
d_gene: NA
CDR3nt: TGTGCCAGCAGCCAAGTAGCCAGATCTAACTATGGCTACACCTTC
CDR3aa: CASSQVARSNYGYTF